The text below deals with one T cell receptor beta chain. The antigen is not known. The CDR3 sequence is 11 residues long. Trimming left V 0 bases short and J 2 bases short, with 0 bases between. Germline V gene sequence: CDR1 SGHTS, CDR2 YDEGEE. This sample was included in a study of T cell responses to AZD1222 COVID-19 vaccine. Study details: Second doses that came at about 4 or about 12 weeks were put together. Study-wide results and caveats: Seropositivity was recorded at baseline in only a handful of AZD1222 recipients. At 160-218 and 743-854, vaccine-associated CD4 TCRs were dominant, and they spanned spike. Recipients of two AZD1222 doses showed rising Spike-specific TCR breadth and depth.

Assay used: immunoSEQ multiplex PCR; TCRdb lists only in-frame clones, some missing. Of 120,000 to 150,000 clones listed, 90% to 95% were seen once; the top ten hold 5.2%. The source was peripheral blood, collected on day 0 of AZD1222 vaccination. The TCR was taken from an adult in good health. This chain uses TRBV5-8 with TRBJ2-7; D ambiguous. CDR3 in DNA: TGTGCCAGCAGCTTGGCCTACGAGCAGTACTTC. This gives the protein CASSLAYEQYF.